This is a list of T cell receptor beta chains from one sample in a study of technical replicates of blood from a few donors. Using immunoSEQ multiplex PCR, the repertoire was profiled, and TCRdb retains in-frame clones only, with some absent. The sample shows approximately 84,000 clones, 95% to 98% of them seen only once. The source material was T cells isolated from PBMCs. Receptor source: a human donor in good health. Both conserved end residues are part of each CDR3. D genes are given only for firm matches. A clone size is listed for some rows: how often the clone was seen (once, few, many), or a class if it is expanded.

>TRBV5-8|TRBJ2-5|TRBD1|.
CASSFARGLGETQYF
TGTGCCAGCAGCTTTGCCAGGGGGTTAGGAGAGACCCAGTACTTC
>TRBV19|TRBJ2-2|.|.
CASSISLANTGELFF
TGTGCCAGTAGTATTTCTCTAGCAAACACCGGGGAGCTGTTTTTT
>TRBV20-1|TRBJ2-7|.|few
CSALTAYEQYF
TGCAGTGCTCTGACAGCCTACGAGCAGTACTTC
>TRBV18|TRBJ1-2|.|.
CASSPSRDLYGYTF
TGTGCCAGCTCACCGTCCAGGGATTTATATGGCTACACCTTC
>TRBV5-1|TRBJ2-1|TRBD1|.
CASSVTGGGYNEQFF
TGCGCCAGCAGCGTGACAGGGGGCGGCTACAATGAGCAGTTCTTC
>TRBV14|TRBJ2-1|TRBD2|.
CASSHRASGRAFNEQFF
TGTGCCAGCAGCCATAGGGCTAGCGGGAGGGCCTTTAATGAGCAGTTCTTC
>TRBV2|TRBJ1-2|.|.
CASSADGSSYGYTF
TGTGCCAGCAGTGCGGACGGGAGCTCTTATGGCTACACCTTC
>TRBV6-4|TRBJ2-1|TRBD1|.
CASSDSPGQGSNEQFF
TGTGCCAGCAGTGACTCGCCGGGACAGGGGTCGAATGAGCAGTTCTTC
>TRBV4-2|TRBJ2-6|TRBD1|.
CASSQDLDRVVNVLTF
TGTGCCAGCAGCCAAGATTTAGACAGGGTGGTGAACGTCCTGACTTTC
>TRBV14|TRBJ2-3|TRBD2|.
CASSHETSGGWADTQYF
TGTGCCAGCAGCCATGAAACTAGCGGGGGGTGGGCAGATACGCAGTATTTT
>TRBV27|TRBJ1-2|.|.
CASTPGEGYGYTF
TGTGCCAGCACCCCTGGCGAGGGCTATGGCTACACCTTC
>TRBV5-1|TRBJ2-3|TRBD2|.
CASSLILADTDTQYF
TGCGCCAGCAGCTTGATACTAGCGGACACAGATACGCAGTATTTT
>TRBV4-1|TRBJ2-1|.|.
CASSQVVVVDEQFF
TGCGCCAGCAGCCAAGTAGTAGTGGTAGATGAGCAGTTCTTC
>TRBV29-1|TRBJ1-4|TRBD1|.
CSVEASTGRPEKLFF
TGCAGCGTTGAAGCGTCGACAGGGCGTCCTGAAAAACTGTTTTTT
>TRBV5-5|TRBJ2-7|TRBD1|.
CASSYEPGQGLYEQYF
TGTGCCAGCAGCTATGAGCCGGGACAGGGACTCTACGAGCAGTACTTC
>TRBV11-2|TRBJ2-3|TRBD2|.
CASSRTPGLEVDTQYF
TGTGCCAGCAGCCGCACTCCGGGACTAGAAGTAGATACGCAGTATTTT
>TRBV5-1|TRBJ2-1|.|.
CASNEGDFNSYNEQFF
TGCGCCAGCAATGAGGGAGACTTTAACTCCTACAATGAGCAGTTCTTC
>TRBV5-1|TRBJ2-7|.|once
CASSLEAGTYEQYF
TGCGCCAGCAGCTTGGAAGCAGGTACCTACGAGCAGTACTTC
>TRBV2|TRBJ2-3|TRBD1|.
CASSEKYGQVTLDTQYF
TGTGCCAGCAGTGAAAAGTACGGACAGGTCACCTTAGATACGCAGTATTTT
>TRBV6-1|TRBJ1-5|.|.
CASSDSSNQPQHF
TGTGCCAGCAGCGACAGTAGCAATCAGCCCCAGCATTTT